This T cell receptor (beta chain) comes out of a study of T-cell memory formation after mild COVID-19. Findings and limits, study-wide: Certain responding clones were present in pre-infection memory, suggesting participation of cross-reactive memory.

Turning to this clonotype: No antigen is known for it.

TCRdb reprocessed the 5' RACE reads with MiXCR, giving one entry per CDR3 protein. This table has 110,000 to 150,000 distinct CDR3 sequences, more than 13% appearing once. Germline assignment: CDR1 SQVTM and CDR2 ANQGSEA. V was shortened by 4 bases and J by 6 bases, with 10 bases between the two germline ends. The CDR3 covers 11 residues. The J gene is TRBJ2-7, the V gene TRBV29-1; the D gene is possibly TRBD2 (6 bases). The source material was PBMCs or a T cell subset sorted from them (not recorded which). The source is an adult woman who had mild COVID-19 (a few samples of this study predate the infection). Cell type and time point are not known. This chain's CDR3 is CSVAGGGEQYF. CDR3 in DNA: TGCAGCGTTGCCGGGGGTGGCGAGCAGTACTTC.